This is a list of T cell receptor beta chains from one sample in a study of shared clonotypes between healthy human individuals. Method: immunoSEQ multiplex PCR; TCRdb's copy keeps in-frame clones and lacks some. The sample has approximately 980,000 clones; roughly 72% are singletons. The sample comprised memory CD4+ T cells sorted from blood. The receptors come from a man between 18 and 29 years old in good health. Each CDR3 is given with its conserved first and last residue. Fields, in order: D gene, J gene, V gene, clone size, CDR3 protein, CDR3 DNA. D genes are given only for firm matches. The size of a clone is reported for some rows only, either as once, few or many, or as a class for expanded clones.

d_gene: NA; j_gene: TRBJ1-6; v_gene: TRBV5-1; abundance: many; CDR3aa: CASSSRTDTNSPLHF; CDR3nt: TGCGCCAGCAGCTCTCGGACAGACACTAATTCACCCCTCCACTTT
d_gene: NA; j_gene: TRBJ1-2; v_gene: TRBV9; abundance: NA; CDR3aa: CASSVGPGWNGYTF; CDR3nt: TGTGCCAGCAGCGTTGGACCAGGGTGGAATGGCTACACCTTC
d_gene: TRBD2; j_gene: TRBJ2-3; v_gene: TRBV9; abundance: NA; CDR3aa: CASSVGGGPTYTDTQYF; CDR3nt: TGTGCCAGCAGCGTAGGGGGAGGGCCCACATACACAGATACGCAGTATTTT
d_gene: TRBD2; j_gene: TRBJ2-3; v_gene: TRBV9; abundance: NA; CDR3aa: CASSPSGTTDTQYF; CDR3nt: TGTGCCAGCAGCCCTAGCGGGACCACAGATACGCAGTATTTT
d_gene: TRBD1; j_gene: TRBJ2-7; v_gene: TRBV18; abundance: NA; CDR3aa: CASSEGQGAREQYF; CDR3nt: TGTGCCAGCTCCGAGGGACAGGGTGCTAGGGAGCAGTACTTC
d_gene: TRBD1; j_gene: TRBJ1-6; v_gene: TRBV2; abundance: NA; CDR3aa: CASRPTGGSYNSPLHF; CDR3nt: TGTGCCAGCAGGCCGACAGGGGGATCCTATAATTCACCCCTCCACTTT
d_gene: NA; j_gene: TRBJ2-1; v_gene: TRBV30; abundance: NA; CDR3aa: CAWTLTRYNEQFF; CDR3nt: TGTGCCTGGACCTTGACTAGATACAATGAGCAGTTCTTC
d_gene: NA; j_gene: TRBJ1-6; v_gene: TRBV11-2; abundance: NA; CDR3aa: CASSLDALPGSPLHF; CDR3nt: TGTGCCAGCAGCTTAGATGCACTCCCTGGTTCACCCCTCCACTTT
d_gene: TRBD1; j_gene: TRBJ1-2; v_gene: TRBV5-1; abundance: few; CDR3aa: CASSQGQGGGYTF; CDR3nt: TGCGCCAGCAGCCAAGGACAGGGCGGAGGCTACACCTTC
d_gene: NA; j_gene: TRBJ2-7; v_gene: TRBV6-5; abundance: few; CDR3aa: CASRRDSLVYEQYF; CDR3nt: TGTGCCAGCAGAAGAGACAGCTTGGTCTACGAGCAGTACTTC
d_gene: NA; j_gene: TRBJ1-1; v_gene: TRBV2; abundance: NA; CDR3aa: CASNYARTEAFF; CDR3nt: TGTGCCAGCAATTATGCTAGGACTGAAGCTTTCTTT
d_gene: NA; j_gene: TRBJ1-5; v_gene: TRBV2; abundance: NA; CDR3aa: CASSKGTEDRLQHF; CDR3nt: TGTGCCAGCAGTAAAGGGACGGAGGATCGGCTCCAGCATTTT
d_gene: NA; j_gene: TRBJ1-4; v_gene: TRBV2; abundance: NA; CDR3aa: CASGPHGEKLFF; CDR3nt: TGTGCCAGCGGGCCCCACGGGGAAAAACTGTTTTTT
d_gene: NA; j_gene: TRBJ1-2; v_gene: TRBV2; abundance: few; CDR3aa: CASSASTKTIGYTF; CDR3nt: TGTGCCAGCAGTGCCTCGACGAAGACAATTGGCTACACCTTC
d_gene: NA; j_gene: TRBJ1-4; v_gene: TRBV6-6; abundance: NA; CDR3aa: CASSYLGRGEKLFF; CDR3nt: TGTGCCAGCAGTTACCTAGGCAGGGGAGAAAAACTGTTTTTT
d_gene: TRBD2; j_gene: TRBJ2-1; v_gene: TRBV5-1; abundance: few; CDR3aa: CASSLLAGEGIEQFF; CDR3nt: TGCGCCAGCAGCTTACTAGCGGGGGAAGGGATTGAGCAGTTCTTC
d_gene: NA; j_gene: TRBJ1-2; v_gene: TRBV6-5; abundance: NA; CDR3aa: CASSLQGNGGYTF; CDR3nt: TGTGCCAGCAGCCTACAGGGCAACGGCGGCTACACCTTC
d_gene: TRBD1; j_gene: TRBJ2-7; v_gene: TRBV6-5; abundance: NA; CDR3aa: CASRKTGSSYEQYF; CDR3nt: TGTGCCAGCAGAAAGACAGGGAGCTCCTACGAGCAGTACTTC
d_gene: NA; j_gene: TRBJ1-1; v_gene: TRBV18; abundance: NA; CDR3aa: CASSPREVVGTEAFF; CDR3nt: TGTGCCAGCTCACCAAGGGAGGTCGTCGGCACTGAAGCTTTCTTT
d_gene: TRBD2; j_gene: TRBJ2-3; v_gene: TRBV10-1; abundance: NA; CDR3aa: CASSESRAGATDTQYF; CDR3nt: TGCGCCAGCAGTGAGTCGAGGGCGGGAGCCACAGATACGCAGTATTTT
d_gene: TRBD1; j_gene: TRBJ2-7; v_gene: TRBV6-1; abundance: NA; CDR3aa: CASSEASGGWGEQYF; CDR3nt: TGTGCCAGCAGTGAAGCGTCAGGGGGCTGGGGCGAGCAGTACTTC
d_gene: NA; j_gene: TRBJ1-6; v_gene: TRBV5-1; abundance: NA; CDR3aa: CASSLEPQGSPLHF; CDR3nt: TGCGCCAGCAGCTTGGAACCCCAGGGATCACCCCTCCACTTT
d_gene: TRBD2; j_gene: TRBJ2-7; v_gene: TRBV7-9; abundance: once; CDR3aa: CASSFGTSDEQYF; CDR3nt: TGTGCCAGCAGCTTCGGGACTAGCGACGAGCAGTACTTC
d_gene: NA; j_gene: TRBJ2-4; v_gene: TRBV28; abundance: NA; CDR3aa: CASSLQGPAKNIQYF; CDR3nt: TGTGCCAGCAGTTTACAGGGCCCGGCCAAAAACATTCAGTACTTC
d_gene: NA; j_gene: TRBJ1-5; v_gene: TRBV5-8; abundance: NA; CDR3aa: CASSTGGQYSNQPQHF; CDR3nt: TGTGCCAGCAGCACCGGCGGACAGTATAGCAATCAGCCCCAGCATTTT
d_gene: NA; j_gene: TRBJ2-2; v_gene: TRBV1; abundance: NA; CDR3aa: CTSSPQGGGELFF; CDR3nt: TGCACCAGCAGCCCCCAGGGCGGCGGGGAGCTGTTTTTT
d_gene: TRBD2; j_gene: TRBJ2-2; v_gene: TRBV2; abundance: NA; CDR3aa: CASRGLTSGGELFF; CDR3nt: TGTGCCAGCAGGGGGCTAACTAGCGGCGGGGAGCTGTTTTTT
d_gene: NA; j_gene: TRBJ2-5; v_gene: TRBV5-1; abundance: NA; CDR3aa: CASSLDGGWTETQYF; CDR3nt: TGCGCCAGCAGCTTGGACGGAGGCTGGACAGAGACCCAGTACTTC
d_gene: NA; j_gene: TRBJ1-2; v_gene: TRBV19; abundance: NA; CDR3aa: CASSIYQSVRNSNYGYTF; CDR3nt: TGTGCCAGTAGTATTTATCAGTCTGTACGGAATTCTAACTATGGCTACACCTTC
d_gene: NA; j_gene: TRBJ1-2; v_gene: TRBV28; abundance: NA; CDR3aa: CASSPLQTNYGYTF; CDR3nt: TGTGCCAGCAGTCCCCTGCAAACAAACTATGGCTACACCTTC
d_gene: NA; j_gene: TRBJ2-1; v_gene: TRBV4-1; abundance: few; CDR3aa: CASSQEGSPYNEQFF; CDR3nt: TGCGCCAGCAGCCAAGAAGGTAGTCCCTACAATGAGCAGTTCTTC
d_gene: TRBD1; j_gene: TRBJ1-4; v_gene: TRBV30; abundance: few; CDR3aa: CAWNRGYREKLFF; CDR3nt: TGTGCCTGGAACAGGGGGTATCGTGAAAAACTGTTTTTT
d_gene: TRBD1; j_gene: TRBJ1-2; v_gene: TRBV11-2; abundance: NA; CDR3aa: CASSPGQAWGYRYTF; CDR3nt: TGTGCCAGCAGCCCTGGACAGGCGTGGGGATATCGCTACACCTTC
d_gene: NA; j_gene: TRBJ2-7; v_gene: TRBV18; abundance: NA; CDR3aa: CASSPYSHDYEQYF; CDR3nt: TGTGCCAGCTCACCATACTCCCACGACTACGAGCAGTACTTC
d_gene: NA; j_gene: TRBJ2-1; v_gene: TRBV15; abundance: many; CDR3aa: CATSGRGTSNNEQFF; CDR3nt: TGTGCCACCAGCGGAAGGGGGACTTCAAACAATGAGCAGTTCTTC
d_gene: TRBD2; j_gene: TRBJ2-3; v_gene: TRBV7-3; abundance: NA; CDR3aa: CASSQTSGGSSQYF; CDR3nt: TGTGCCAGCAGCCAGACTAGCGGGGGGTCTTCGCAGTATTTT
d_gene: TRBD2; j_gene: TRBJ2-1; v_gene: TRBV5-1; abundance: NA; CDR3aa: CASSPSGGAFNEQFF; CDR3nt: TGCGCCAGCAGTCCAAGCGGGGGGGCGTTTAATGAGCAGTTCTTC
d_gene: TRBD2; j_gene: TRBJ2-2; v_gene: TRBV29-1; abundance: NA; CDR3aa: CSVVERGRQTGELFF; CDR3nt: TGCAGCGTTGTGGAGCGGGGGCGACAAACCGGGGAGCTGTTTTTT